The 2 T cell receptor beta chains below all came from one sample that was sequenced in a study of cytomegalovirus exposure and HLA in healthy donors. Repertoires were generated with immunoSEQ multiplex PCR, while TCRdb's copy carries only in-frame clones and drops some. The table shows 150,000 to 200,000 clones, with under 90% occurring only once. Sample: PBMCs. The receptors shown here come from a woman aged 18-30 years in good health and CMV-seropositive.

The J gene is TRBJ2-2, the V gene TRBV5-4; D gene ambiguous. The CDR3 consists of 14 residues. The V gene's germline CDR1 is SGHNT and CDR2 YYREEE (reference sequence). V gave up 2 bases and J gave up 0 bases, with 5 bases separating them. This chain's CDR3 is CASSLTPNTGELFF. The CDR3 DNA reads TGTGCCAGCAGCTTAACTCCGAACACCGGGGAGCTGTTTTTT.

This chain joins TRBV28 and TRBJ2-3, with no clear D. The length of the CDR3 is 11 residues. In germline, CDR1 is MDHEN, CDR2 SYDVKM. V was clipped by 5 bases and J by 4 bases, with 4 bases between them. The DNA of the CDR3 is TGTGCCAGCAGTATAGCAGATACGCAGTATTTT. Translation: CASSIADTQYF.